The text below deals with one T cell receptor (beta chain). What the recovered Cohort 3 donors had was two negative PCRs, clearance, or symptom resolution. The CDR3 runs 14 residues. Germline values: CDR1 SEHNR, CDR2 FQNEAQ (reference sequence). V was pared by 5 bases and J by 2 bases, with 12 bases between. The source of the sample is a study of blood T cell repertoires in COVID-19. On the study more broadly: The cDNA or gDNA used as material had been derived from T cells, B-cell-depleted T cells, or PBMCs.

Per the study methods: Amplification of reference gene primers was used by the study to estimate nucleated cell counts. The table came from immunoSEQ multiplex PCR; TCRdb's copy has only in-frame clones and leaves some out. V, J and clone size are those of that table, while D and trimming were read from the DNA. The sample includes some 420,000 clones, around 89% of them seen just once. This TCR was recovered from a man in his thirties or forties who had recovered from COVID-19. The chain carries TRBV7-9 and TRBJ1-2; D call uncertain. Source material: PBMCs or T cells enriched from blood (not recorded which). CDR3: CASSPWAGNYGYTF. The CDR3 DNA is TGTGCCAGCAGCCCCTGGGCGGGGAACTATGGCTACACCTTC.